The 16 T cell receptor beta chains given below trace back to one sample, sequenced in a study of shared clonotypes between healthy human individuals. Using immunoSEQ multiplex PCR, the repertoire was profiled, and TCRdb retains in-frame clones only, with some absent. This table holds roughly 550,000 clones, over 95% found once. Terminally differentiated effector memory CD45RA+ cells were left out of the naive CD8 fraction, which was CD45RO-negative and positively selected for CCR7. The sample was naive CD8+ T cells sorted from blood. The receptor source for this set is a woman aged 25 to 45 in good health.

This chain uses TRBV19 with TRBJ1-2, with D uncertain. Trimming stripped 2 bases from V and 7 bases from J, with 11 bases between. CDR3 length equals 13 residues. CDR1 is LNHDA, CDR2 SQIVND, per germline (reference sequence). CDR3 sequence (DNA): TGTGCCAGTAGTATAATGGTGTCACTTGGCTACACCTTC. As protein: CASSIMVSLGYTF.

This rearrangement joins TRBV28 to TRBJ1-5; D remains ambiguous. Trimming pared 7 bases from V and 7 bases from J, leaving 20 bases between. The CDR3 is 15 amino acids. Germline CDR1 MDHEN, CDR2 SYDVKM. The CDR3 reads CASTPRFPSTQPQHF. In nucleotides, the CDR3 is TGTGCCAGCACCCCTAGGTTCCCATCCACACAGCCCCAGCATTTT.

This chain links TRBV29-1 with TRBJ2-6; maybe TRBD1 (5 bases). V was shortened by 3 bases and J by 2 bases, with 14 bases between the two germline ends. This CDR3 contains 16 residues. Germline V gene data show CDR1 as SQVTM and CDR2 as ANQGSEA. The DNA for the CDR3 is TGCAGCGTTGAGGTTCCAGGGTTTACTGGGGCCAACGTCCTGACTTTC. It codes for CSVEVPGFTGANVLTF.

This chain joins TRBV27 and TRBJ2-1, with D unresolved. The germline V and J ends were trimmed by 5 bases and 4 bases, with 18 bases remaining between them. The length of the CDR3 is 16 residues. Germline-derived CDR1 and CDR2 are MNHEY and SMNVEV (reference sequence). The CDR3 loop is CASSPRWVGPYNEQFF. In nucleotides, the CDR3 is TGTGCCAGCAGTCCTCGTTGGGTAGGGCCTTACAATGAGCAGTTCTTC.

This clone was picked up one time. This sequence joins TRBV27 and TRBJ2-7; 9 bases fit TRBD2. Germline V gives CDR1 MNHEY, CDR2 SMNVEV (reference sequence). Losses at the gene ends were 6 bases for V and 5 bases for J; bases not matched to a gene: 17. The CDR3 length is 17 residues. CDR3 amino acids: CASSPFSGRAIVNEQYF. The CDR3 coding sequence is TGTGCCAGCAGCCCCTTTAGCGGGAGAGCCATCGTAAACGAGCAGTACTTC.

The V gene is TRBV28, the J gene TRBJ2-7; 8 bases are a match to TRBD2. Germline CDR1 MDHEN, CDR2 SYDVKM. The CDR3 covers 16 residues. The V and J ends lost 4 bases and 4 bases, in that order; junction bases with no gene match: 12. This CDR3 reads CASSSLIGLASYEQYF. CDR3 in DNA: TGTGCCAGCAGTTCGTTGATCGGACTAGCTAGTTACGAGCAGTACTTC.

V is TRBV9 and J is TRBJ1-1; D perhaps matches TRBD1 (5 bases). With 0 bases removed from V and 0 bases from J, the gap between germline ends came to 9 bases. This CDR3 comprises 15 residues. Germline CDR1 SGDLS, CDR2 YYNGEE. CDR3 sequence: CASSVGRQMNTEAFF. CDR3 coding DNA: TGTGCCAGCAGCGTAGGGAGACAGATGAACACTGAAGCTTTCTTT.

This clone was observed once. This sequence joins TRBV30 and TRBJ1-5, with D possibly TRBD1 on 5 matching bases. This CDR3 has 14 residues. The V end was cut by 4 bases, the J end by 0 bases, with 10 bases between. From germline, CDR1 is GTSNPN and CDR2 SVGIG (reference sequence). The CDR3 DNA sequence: TGTGCCTGGACGGACGGACATAGCAATCAGCCCCAGCATTTT. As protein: CAWTDGHSNQPQHF.

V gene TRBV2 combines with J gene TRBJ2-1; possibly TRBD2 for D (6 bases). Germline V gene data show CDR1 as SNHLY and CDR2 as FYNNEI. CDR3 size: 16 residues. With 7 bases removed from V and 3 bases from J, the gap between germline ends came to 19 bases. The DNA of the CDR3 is TGTGCCAGCAAGGGTGGGCCTTTCGGGGGCTACAATGAGCAGTTCTTC. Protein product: CASKGGPFGGYNEQFF.

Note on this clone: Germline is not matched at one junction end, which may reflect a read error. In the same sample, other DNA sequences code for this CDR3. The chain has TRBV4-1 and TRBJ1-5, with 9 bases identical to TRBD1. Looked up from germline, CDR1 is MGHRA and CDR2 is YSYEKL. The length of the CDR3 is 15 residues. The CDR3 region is CASSQAGTGHQPQHF. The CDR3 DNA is TGTGCCAGCAGCCAAGCCGGGACAGGGCATCAGCCCCAGCATTTT.

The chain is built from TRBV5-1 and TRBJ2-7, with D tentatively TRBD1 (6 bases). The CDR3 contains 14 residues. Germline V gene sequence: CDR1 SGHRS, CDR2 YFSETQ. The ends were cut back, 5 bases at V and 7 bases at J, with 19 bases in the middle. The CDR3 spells CASRPGQGTGEQYF. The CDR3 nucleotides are TGCGCCAGCAGGCCGGGACAAGGCACCGGGGAGCAGTACTTC.

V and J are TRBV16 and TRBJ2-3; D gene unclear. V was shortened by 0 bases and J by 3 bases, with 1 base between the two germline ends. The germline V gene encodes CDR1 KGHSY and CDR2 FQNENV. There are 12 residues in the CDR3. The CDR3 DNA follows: TGTGCCAGCAGCCAATCAACAGATACGCAGTATTTT. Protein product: CASSQSTDTQYF. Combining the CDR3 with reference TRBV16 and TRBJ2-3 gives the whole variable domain GEEVAQTPKHLVRGEGQKAKLYCAPIKGHSYVFWYQQVLKNEFKFLISFQNENVFDETGMPKERFSAKCLPNSPCSLEIQATKLEDSAVYFCASSQSTDTQYFGPGTRLTVL.

CDR3 protein: CASSLEAGTQNTGELFF. The CDR3 nucleotides read TGTGCCAGCAGTTTGGAGGCCGGGACCCAGAACACCGGGGAGCTGTTTTTT. The genes are TRBV27 and TRBJ2-2; either TRBD1 or TRBD2 may fit D (5 bases each). Per the germline V gene, CDR1 is MNHEY and CDR2 is SMNVEV (reference sequence). The CDR3 runs to 17 residues. Trimming took 3 bases from V and 1 from J, leaving 15 bases between them.

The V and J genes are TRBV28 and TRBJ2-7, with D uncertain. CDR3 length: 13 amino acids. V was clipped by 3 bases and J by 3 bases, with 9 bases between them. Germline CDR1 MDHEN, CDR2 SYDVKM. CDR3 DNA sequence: TGTGCCAGCAGTTTCTGGAAGCGCTACGAGCAGTACTTC. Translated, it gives CASSFWKRYEQYF.

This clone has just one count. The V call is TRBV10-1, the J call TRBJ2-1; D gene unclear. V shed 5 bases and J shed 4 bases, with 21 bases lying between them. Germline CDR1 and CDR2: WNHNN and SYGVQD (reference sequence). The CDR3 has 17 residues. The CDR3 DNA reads TGCGCCAGCAGTCCCTTCGTAAATGAGGAAGGGTACAATGAGCAGTTCTTC. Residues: CASSPFVNEEGYNEQFF.

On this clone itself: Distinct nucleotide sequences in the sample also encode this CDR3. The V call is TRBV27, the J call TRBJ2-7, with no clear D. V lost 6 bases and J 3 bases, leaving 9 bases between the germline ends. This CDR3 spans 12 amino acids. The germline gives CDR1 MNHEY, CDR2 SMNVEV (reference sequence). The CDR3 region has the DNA TGTGCCAGCAGGGGCGGTGGCTACGAGCAGTACTTC. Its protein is CASRGGGYEQYF.